One and the same sample provided the 21 T cell receptor beta chains below, sequenced in a study of T cells in Graves' hyperthyroidism and ophthalmopathy. RNA transcripts served as the template for amplifying TCR beta CDR3 regions. HTBI primers were employed in a first-round RT-PCR of the TCR CDR3. MiXCR, applied by TCRdb to the multiplex PCR reads, yields one record per CDR3 protein. This table has a few hundred thousand distinct CDR3 sequences, roughly 18% appearing once. The source material was blood. These receptors were collected from a woman in her forties or fifties with Graves' hyperthyroidism.

This clonotype turned up a few times. The chain recombines TRBV28 with TRBJ2-5; 7 nucleotides align to TRBD2. J lost 0 bases, V lost 3 bases, and 7 bases had no gene match. This CDR3 has 16 residues. In germline, CDR1 is MDHEN, CDR2 SYDVKM. The chain's CDR3 is CASSFLGRNYQETQYF. For the CDR3, the DNA is TGTGCCAGCAGTTTCCTCGGGAGGAACTACCAAGAGACCCAGTACTTC.

The chain has TRBV5-6 and TRBJ1-1, with 8 bases identical to TRBD1. CDR1 SGHDT and CDR2 YYEEEE come from the germline V gene. The CDR3 contains 14 residues. After removal of 4 bases from V and 5 bases from J, the junction contained 7 bases not matched to a gene. For the CDR3, the DNA is TGTGCCAGCAGCAAGCCGACAGGGGCGACTGAAGCTTTCTTT. Protein product: CASSKPTGATEAFF.

This clonotype was seen at least ten times. The gene calls are TRBV7-3 and TRBJ2-5, with no clear D. The V end was cut by 0 bases, the J end by 1 base, with 3 bases between. Looked up from germline, CDR1 is SGHTA and CDR2 is FQGTGA. CDR3 length: 13 residues. CDR3 coding DNA: TGTGCCAGCAGCTTAACGGTCCAAGAGACCCAGTACTTC. It is translated as CASSLTVQETQYF. Full variable domain (missing parts from reference TRBV7-3 and TRBJ2-5): GAGVSQTPSNKVTEKGKYVELRCDPISGHTALYWYRQSLGQGPEFLIYFQGTGAADDSGLPNDRFFAVRPEGSVSTLKIQRTERGDSAVYLCASSLTVQETQYFGPGTRLLVL.

This chain connects TRBV9 to TRBJ2-5; D is unresolved. The germline CDR1 and CDR2 sequences are SGDLS and YYNGEE. This CDR3 is built from 13 residues. With 4 bases removed from V and 5 bases from J, the gap between germline ends came to 12 bases. DNA of the CDR3: TGTGCCAGCAGCAGGTACGGGCGGGAGACCCAGTACTTC. Translating gives CASSRYGRETQYF.

The CDR3 region is CSVSQGLITGELFF. DNA of the CDR3: TGCAGCGTTTCGCAGGGGCTCATCACCGGGGAGCTGTTTTTT. The genes are TRBV29-1 and TRBJ2-2; TRBD1 might be the D (6 bases). Germline V gene data show CDR1 as SQVTM and CDR2 as ANQGSEA. V shed 5 bases and J shed 4 bases, with 14 bases lying between them. The CDR3 loop spans 14 amino acids.

This clonotype was detected only a few times. V gene TRBV6-2 or TRBV6-3 combines with J gene TRBJ2-6; TRBD2 aligns across 7 bases. The CDR3 loop spans 16 amino acids. CDR1 and CDR2 from the germline V gene are MNHEY and SVGEGT. The junction had 3 bases not matched to a gene; V was cut back by 1 base and J by 3 bases. CDR3 amino acids: CASSYWEGDGANVLTF. In DNA form, the CDR3 reads TGTGCCAGCAGTTACTGGGAGGGTGATGGGGCCAACGTCCTGACTTTC.

This chain uses TRBV12-3 or TRBV12-4 with TRBJ2-1, with TRBD2 as a possible D gene (7 bases). There are 18 residues in the CDR3. Trimming cost V 2 bases and J 4 bases, with 21 bases left between them. The CDR3 region is CASSLSRFGGAGYNEQFF. In DNA form, the CDR3 reads TGTGCCAGCAGTTTATCCCGATTTGGGGGGGCAGGGTACAATGAGCAGTTCTTC.

This clonotype came up many times. The genes are TRBV6-1 and TRBJ2-1; TRBD2 agrees at 14 bases. The trim removed 6 bases at V and 8 bases at J, leaving 6 bases unmatched. The CDR3 covers 15 residues. Germline CDR1 MNHNS, CDR2 SASEGT. The DNA for the CDR3 is TGTGCCAGCAGAGACGGGACTAGCGGGAGCGATGAGCAGTTCTTC. Translation: CASRDGTSGSDEQFF.

The chain combines TRBV6-5 with TRBJ2-7; D not resolved. This CDR3 has 16 amino acids. CDR1 is MNHEY, CDR2 SVGAGI, per germline. The germline V and J ends were trimmed by 1 base and 2 bases, with 15 bases remaining between them. In DNA, the CDR3 is TGTGCCAGCAGTTACTTGGTCGCCGGGCGCCCCTACGAGCAGTACGTC. This sequence encodes CASSYLVAGRPYEQYV.

Regarding this clonotype: A much larger clone lies a single base off, so this may be a read error. The chain is built from TRBV27 and TRBJ1-5; perhaps TRBD1 as D (6 bases). V was shortened by 8 bases and J by 3 bases, with 14 bases between the two germline ends. Germline loops: CDR1 MNHEY, CDR2 SMNVEV (reference sequence). CDR3 length: 14 residues. The CDR3: CASGPQGPNQPQHF. The CDR3 DNA reads as TGTGCCAGCGGTCCACAGGGCCCCAATCAGCCCCAGCATTTT.

This clonotype was counted ten times or more. The V gene is TRBV24-1, the J gene TRBJ1-5, with 9 bases aligning to TRBD1. V shed 4 bases, J shed 2 bases, and the junction held 2 bases outside the gene matches. The CDR3 covers 15 residues. CDR1 and CDR2 (germline): KGHDR, SFDVKD. CDR3 in amino acids: CATSETGGGNQPQHF. The CDR3 bases are TGTGCCACCAGTGAGACAGGGGGAGGCAATCAGCCCCAGCATTTT.

The rearrangement uses TRBV4-2 and TRBJ2-2, with D possibly TRBD2 on 7 matching bases. V was pared by 0 bases and J by 7 bases, with 12 bases between. This CDR3 comprises 15 residues. Germline loops: CDR1 LGHNA, CDR2 YNFKEQ. CDR3 region: CASSQEGGQGGELFF. The CDR3 DNA is TGTGCCAGCAGCCAAGAGGGGGGGCAAGGCGGGGAGCTGTTTTTT.

The chain employs TRBV7-8 and TRBJ2-3, with D unclear. This CDR3 contains 12 residues. Per germline, CDR1 SGHVS and CDR2 FQNEAQ. Trimming left V 9 bases short and J 7 bases short, with 14 bases between. DNA for the CDR3: TGTGCCAGTACCCCGGTCGTGAATACGCAGTATTTT. This codes for CASTPVVNTQYF.

The table lists this clonotype with many counts. CDR3 sequence: CASSEAVTDGYTF. The CDR3 DNA sequence: TGTGCCAGCAGTGAAGCAGTGACCGATGGCTACACCTTC. This chain connects TRBV6-1 to TRBJ1-2; D is unresolved. Trimming left V 0 bases short and J 6 bases short, with 8 bases between. The CDR3 sequence is 13 residues long. Germline CDR1 reads MNHNS; CDR2 reads SASEGT.

The V gene is TRBV6-1, the J gene TRBJ1-5; D uncertain. V gave up 7 bases and J gave up 0 bases, with 13 bases separating them. Germline V gene lookup returns CDR1 MNHNS and CDR2 SASEGT. This CDR3 contains 15 residues. DNA of the CDR3: TGTGCCAGCAACCGTGACGATGATAGCAATCAGCCCCAGCATTTT. Protein product: CASNRDDDSNQPQHF.

The chain is built from TRBV7-2 and TRBJ1-1; D unclear. The CDR3 is 15 residues long. CDR1 and CDR2 from the germline V gene are SGHTA and FQGNSA. V was trimmed by 3 bases and J by 1 base, leaving 12 bases between them. CDR3: CASSLGPEGNTEAFF. Here the CDR3 DNA reads TGTGCCAGCAGCTTGGGCCCCGAAGGGAACACTGAAGCTTTCTTT.

J is TRBJ1-3 and V is TRBV29-1; D is unclear. Trimming left V 2 bases short and J 6 bases short, with 17 bases between. Looked up from germline, CDR1 is SQVTM and CDR2 is ANQGSEA. The CDR3 totals 15 residues. Here the CDR3 DNA reads TGCAGCGTTGAACTTCCTGAGGGCTGGGAAAACACCATATATTTT. This codes for CSVELPEGWENTIYF.

The V gene is TRBV6-1, the J gene TRBJ1-6; D is uncertain. Germline CDR1 and CDR2: MNHNS and SASEGT. The CDR3 covers 15 residues. The ends were cut back, 6 bases at V and 8 bases at J, with 17 bases in the middle. The CDR3: CASRRTGEKDSPLHF. DNA for the CDR3: TGTGCCAGCAGACGGACCGGAGAGAAGGATTCACCCCTCCACTTT.

The table lists this clonotype with a few counts. The J gene is TRBJ2-2, the V gene TRBV6-1; D is unresolved. The CDR3 is 13 amino acids. Germline CDR1 and CDR2: MNHNS and SASEGT. Trimming shortened V by 7 bases and J by 4 bases, and 10 bases separated the two germline ends. The CDR3 DNA reads as TGTGCCAGCACCCCGTCCTTCACCGGGGAGCTGTTTTTT. It codes for CASTPSFTGELFF.

Concerning this clonotype itself: The junction and the germline gene differ at one end; a read error may be behind it. This chain uses TRBV11-2 with TRBJ2-2, with 12 positions matching TRBD2. Germline assignment: CDR1 SGHAT and CDR2 FQNNGV. CDR3 length: 16 amino acids. CDR3 region: CASSPQGLAGPGELSF. The CDR3 nucleotides read TGTGCCAGCAGCCCACAAGGACTAGCGGGACCCGGGGAGCTGTCTTTT.

V and J are TRBV27 and TRBJ1-5, with TRBD1 as a possible D gene (5 bases). Per germline, CDR1 MNHEY and CDR2 SMNVEV (reference sequence). The CDR3 has 15 residues. With 6 bases removed from V and 6 bases from J, the gap between germline ends came to 18 bases. This chain's CDR3 is CASSPIEGGAQPQHF. The CDR3 bases are TGTGCCAGCAGCCCTATCGAGGGCGGGGCTCAGCCCCAGCATTTT.